The clone carrying this T cell receptor beta chain was observed a single time. Losses at the gene ends were 5 bases for V and 2 bases for J; bases not matched to a gene: 9. This CDR3 is built from 17 residues. CDR1 is SGHNT, CDR2 YENEEA, per germline. The authors ran the assay at deep level. Genomic DNA per cell subset filled all wells of several immunoSEQ plates. Libraries were prepared by immunoSEQ multiplex PCR; TCRdb keeps only in-frame clonotypes and omits some of them. The sample consists of 950,000 to 1,300,000 clones, 70% to 80% of them appearing once. The entry originates in a study of shared clonotypes between healthy human individuals. Study at large: Those who served as donors were two women and a few men between the ages of 18 and 49.

Investigators divided CD4+ cells into CD45RA+ naive and CD45RA-negative memory subsets. This clonotype was sampled from a man aged 18 to 29 in good health. Material for sequencing was memory CD4+ T cells sorted from blood. The subset is: CD45RA-negative fraction. The rearrangement uses TRBV11-3 and TRBJ2-2; 9 positions match TRBD1. The CDR3 region has the DNA TGTGCCAGCAGCCCGAGGACAGGGGCTCTCAACACCGGGGAGCTGTTTTTT. This gives the protein CASSPRTGALNTGELFF.